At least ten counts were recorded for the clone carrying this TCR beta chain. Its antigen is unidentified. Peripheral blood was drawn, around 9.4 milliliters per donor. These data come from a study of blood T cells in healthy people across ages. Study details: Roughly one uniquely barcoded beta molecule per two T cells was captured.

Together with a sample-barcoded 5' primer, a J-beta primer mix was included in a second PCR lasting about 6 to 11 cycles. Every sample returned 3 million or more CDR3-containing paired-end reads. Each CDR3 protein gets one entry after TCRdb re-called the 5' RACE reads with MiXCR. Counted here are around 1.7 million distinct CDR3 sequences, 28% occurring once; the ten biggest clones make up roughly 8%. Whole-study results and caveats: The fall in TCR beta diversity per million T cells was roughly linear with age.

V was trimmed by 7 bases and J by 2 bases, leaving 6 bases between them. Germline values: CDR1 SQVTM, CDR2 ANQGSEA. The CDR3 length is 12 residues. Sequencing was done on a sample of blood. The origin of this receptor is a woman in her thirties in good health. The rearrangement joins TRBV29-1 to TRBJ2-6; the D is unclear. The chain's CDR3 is CSGKTGANVLTF. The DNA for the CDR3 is TGCAGCGGTAAAACTGGGGCCAACGTCCTGACTTTC.